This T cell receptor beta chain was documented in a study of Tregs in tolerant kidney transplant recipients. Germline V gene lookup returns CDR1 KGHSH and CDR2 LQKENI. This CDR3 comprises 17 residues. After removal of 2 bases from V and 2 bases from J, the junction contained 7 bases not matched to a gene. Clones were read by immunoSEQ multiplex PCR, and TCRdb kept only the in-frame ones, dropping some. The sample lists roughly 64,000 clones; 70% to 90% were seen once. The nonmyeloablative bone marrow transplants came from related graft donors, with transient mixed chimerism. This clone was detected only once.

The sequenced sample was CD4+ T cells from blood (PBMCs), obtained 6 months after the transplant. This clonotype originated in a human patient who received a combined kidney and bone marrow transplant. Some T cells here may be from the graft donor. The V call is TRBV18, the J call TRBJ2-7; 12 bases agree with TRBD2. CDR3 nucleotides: TGTGCCAGCTCACCAACGACTAGCGGGAGCGTAACCTACGAGCAGTACTTC. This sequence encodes CASSPTTSGSVTYEQYF.